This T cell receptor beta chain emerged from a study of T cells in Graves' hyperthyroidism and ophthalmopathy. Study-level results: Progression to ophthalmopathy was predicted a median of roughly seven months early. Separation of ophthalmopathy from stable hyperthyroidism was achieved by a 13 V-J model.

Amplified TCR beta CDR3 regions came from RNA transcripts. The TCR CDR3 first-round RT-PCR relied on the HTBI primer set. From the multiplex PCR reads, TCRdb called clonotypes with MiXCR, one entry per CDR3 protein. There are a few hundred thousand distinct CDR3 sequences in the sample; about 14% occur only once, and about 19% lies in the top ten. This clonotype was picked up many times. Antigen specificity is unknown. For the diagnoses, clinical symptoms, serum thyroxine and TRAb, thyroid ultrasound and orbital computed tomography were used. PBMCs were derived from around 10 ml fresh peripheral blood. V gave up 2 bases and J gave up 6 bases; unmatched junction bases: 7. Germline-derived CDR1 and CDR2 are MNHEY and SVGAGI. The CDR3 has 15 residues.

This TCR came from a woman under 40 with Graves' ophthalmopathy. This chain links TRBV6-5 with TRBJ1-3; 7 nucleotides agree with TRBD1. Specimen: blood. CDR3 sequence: CASSYGGQMENTIYF. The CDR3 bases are TGTGCCAGCAGTTACGGGGGACAGATGGAAAACACCATATATTTT.